This T cell receptor beta chain was found in a study of blood T cell repertoires in COVID-19. The wider study: Acute and convalescent COVID-19 samples came from the United States, Italy and Spain. From T cells, B-cell-depleted T cells, or PBMCs came the material, which was cDNA or gDNA.

Authors' methods: Amplification of reference gene primers was used by the study to estimate nucleated cell counts. Sequenced by immunoSEQ multiplex PCR; TCRdb stores in-frame clones only, minus some. Clonal size and the V and J genes are those of that table, whereas D and trimming came from the DNA. The sample lists fewer than 50,000 clones; more than 65% were seen once. The table lists this clone with a count of one. There are 13 residues in the CDR3. V dropped 4 bases and J dropped 0 bases, with 8 bases sitting between them. From germline, CDR1 is SGHNT and CDR2 YYREEE (reference sequence). The specimen sequenced was peripheral blood. The clonotype comes from a human donor in a cohort sampled during active COVID-19. The rearrangement uses TRBV5-4 and TRBJ2-7, with D tentatively TRBD1 (5 bases). CDR3 protein: CASSRQFSYEQYF. Here the CDR3 DNA reads TGTGCCAGCAGCCGACAGTTCTCCTACGAGCAGTACTTC.